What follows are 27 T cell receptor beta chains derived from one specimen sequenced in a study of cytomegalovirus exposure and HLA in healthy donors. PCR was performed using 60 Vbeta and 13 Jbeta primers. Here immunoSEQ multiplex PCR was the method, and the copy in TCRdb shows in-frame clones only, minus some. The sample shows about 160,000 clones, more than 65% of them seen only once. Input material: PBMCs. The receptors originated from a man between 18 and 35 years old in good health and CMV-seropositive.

CDR3 sequence reads: CAISETGYDEQFF. In nucleotides, the CDR3 is TGTGCCATCAGTGAGACCGGGTACGATGAGCAGTTCTTC. V and J are TRBV10-3 and TRBJ2-1; D is unresolved. V was trimmed by 2 bases and J by 8 bases, leaving 10 bases between them. CDR1 and CDR2 from the germline V gene are ENHRY and SYGVKD. The CDR3 spans 13 residues.

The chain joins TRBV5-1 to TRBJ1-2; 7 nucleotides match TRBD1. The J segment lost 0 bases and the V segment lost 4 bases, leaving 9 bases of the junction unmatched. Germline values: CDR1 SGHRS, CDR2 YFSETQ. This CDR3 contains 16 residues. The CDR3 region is CASSIEQGSPNYGYTF. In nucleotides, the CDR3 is TGCGCCAGCAGCATTGAACAGGGGTCTCCTAACTATGGCTACACCTTC.

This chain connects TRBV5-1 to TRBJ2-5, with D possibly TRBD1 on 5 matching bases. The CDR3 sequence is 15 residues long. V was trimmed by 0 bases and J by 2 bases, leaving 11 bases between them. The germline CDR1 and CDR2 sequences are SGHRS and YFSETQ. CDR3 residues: CASSLAQGSQETQYF. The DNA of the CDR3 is TGCGCCAGCAGCTTGGCGCAGGGTAGTCAAGAGACCCAGTACTTC.

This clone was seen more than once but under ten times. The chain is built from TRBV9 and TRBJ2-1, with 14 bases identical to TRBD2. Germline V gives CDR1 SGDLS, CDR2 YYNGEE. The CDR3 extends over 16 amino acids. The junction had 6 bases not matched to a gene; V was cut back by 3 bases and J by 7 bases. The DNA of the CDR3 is TGTGCCAGCAGCGCCGGGACTAGCGGGAGTTCTAATGAGCAGTTCTTC. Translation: CASSAGTSGSSNEQFF.

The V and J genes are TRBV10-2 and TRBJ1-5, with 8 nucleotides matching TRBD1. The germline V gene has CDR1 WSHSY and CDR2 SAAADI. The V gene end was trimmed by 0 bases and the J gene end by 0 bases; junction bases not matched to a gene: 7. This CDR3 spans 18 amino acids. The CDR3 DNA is TGCGCCAGCAGTGAGTCAACAGGGGGTAGATATAGCAATCAGCCCCAGCATTTT. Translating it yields CASSESTGGRYSNQPQHF.

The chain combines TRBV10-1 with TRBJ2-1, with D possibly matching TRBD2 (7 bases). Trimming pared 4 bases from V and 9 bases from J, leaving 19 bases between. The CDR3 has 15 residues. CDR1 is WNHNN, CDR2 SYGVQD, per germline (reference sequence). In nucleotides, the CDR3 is TGCGCCAGCAGTGGCAGTGGGGGGGCGTTCGGTGAGCAGTTCTTC. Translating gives CASSGSGGAFGEQFF.

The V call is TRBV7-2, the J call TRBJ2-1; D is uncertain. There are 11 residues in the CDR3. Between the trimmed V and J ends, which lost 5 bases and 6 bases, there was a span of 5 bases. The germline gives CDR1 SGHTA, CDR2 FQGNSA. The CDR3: CASSPSNEQFF. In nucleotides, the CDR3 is TGTGCCAGCAGCCCTTCCAATGAGCAGTTCTTC.

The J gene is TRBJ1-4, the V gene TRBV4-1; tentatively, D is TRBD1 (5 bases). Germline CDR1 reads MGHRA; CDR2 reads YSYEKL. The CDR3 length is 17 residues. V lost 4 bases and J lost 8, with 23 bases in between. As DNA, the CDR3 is TGCGCCAGCAGCCTCAAGCTTTGGGGGGGGGTAGGGGAAAAACTGTTTTTT. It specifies CASSLKLWGGVGEKLFF.

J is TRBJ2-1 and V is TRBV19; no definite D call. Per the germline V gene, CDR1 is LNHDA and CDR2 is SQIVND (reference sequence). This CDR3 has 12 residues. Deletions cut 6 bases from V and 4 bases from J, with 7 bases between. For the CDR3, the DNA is TGTGCCAGTAGGAGTGAATACAATGAGCAGTTCTTC. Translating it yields CASRSEYNEQFF. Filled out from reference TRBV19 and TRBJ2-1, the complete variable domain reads DGGITQSPKYLFRKEGQNVTLSCEQNLNHDAMYWYRQDPGQGLRLIYYSQIVNDFQKGDIAEGYSVSREKKESFPLTVTSAQKNPTAFYLCASRSEYNEQFFGPGTRLTVL.

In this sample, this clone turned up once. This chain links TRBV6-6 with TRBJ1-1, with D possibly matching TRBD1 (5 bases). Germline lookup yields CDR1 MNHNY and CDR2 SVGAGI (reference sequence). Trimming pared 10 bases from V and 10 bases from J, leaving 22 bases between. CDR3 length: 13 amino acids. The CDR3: CATQLLNPQGAFF. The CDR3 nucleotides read TGTGCCACCCAGTTACTGAACCCTCAGGGAGCTTTCTTT.

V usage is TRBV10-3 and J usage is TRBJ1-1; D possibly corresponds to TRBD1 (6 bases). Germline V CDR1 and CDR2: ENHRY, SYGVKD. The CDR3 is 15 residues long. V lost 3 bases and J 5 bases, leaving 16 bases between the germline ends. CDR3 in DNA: TGTGCCATCAGTGACGCCGGACAGTTCGGAACTGAAGCTTTCTTT. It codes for CAISDAGQFGTEAFF.

DNA of the CDR3: TGTGCCAGCAGCCAAGATATACGGGGGAGGGGGGCCAACGTCCTGACTTTC. Protein: CASSQDIRGRGANVLTF. The chain is built from TRBV4-2 and TRBJ2-6, with a possible D match to TRBD2 (6 bases). V lost 0 bases to trimming and J lost 4 bases, with 13 bases between them. The CDR3 runs to 17 residues. Germline assignment: CDR1 LGHNA and CDR2 YNFKEQ.

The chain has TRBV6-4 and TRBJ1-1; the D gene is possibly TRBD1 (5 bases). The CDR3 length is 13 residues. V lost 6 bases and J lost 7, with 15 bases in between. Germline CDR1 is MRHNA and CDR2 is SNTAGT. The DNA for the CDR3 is TGTGCCAGCAGCCCCGACAGAAACCTTGAAGCTTTCTTT. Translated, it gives CASSPDRNLEAFF.

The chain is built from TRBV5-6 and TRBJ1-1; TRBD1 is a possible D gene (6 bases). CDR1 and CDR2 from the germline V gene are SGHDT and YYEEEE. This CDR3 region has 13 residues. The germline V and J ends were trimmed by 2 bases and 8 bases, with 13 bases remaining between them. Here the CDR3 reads CASSFKVRGEAFF. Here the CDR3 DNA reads TGTGCCAGCAGCTTTAAGGTCAGGGGAGAAGCTTTCTTT.

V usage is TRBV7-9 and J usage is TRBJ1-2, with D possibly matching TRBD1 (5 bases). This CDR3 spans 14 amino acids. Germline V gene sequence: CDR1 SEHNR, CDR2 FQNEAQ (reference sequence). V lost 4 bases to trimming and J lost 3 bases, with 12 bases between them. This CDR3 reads CASSSRGGDYGYTF. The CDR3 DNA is TGTGCCAGCAGCTCCCGGGGGGGGGACTATGGCTACACCTTC.

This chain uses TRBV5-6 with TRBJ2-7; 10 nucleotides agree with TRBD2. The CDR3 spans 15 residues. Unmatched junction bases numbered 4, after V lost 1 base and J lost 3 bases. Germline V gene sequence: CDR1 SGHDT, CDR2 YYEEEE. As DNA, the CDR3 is TGTGCCAGCAGCTTGTACCTAGCGGGAGTCTACGAGCAGTACTTC. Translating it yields CASSLYLAGVYEQYF.

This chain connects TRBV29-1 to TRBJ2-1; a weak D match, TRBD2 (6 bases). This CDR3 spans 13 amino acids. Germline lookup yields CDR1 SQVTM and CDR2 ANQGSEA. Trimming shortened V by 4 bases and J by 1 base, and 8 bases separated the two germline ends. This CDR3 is CSVAGGSYNEQFF. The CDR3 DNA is TGCAGCGTTGCAGGAGGGTCCTACAATGAGCAGTTCTTC.

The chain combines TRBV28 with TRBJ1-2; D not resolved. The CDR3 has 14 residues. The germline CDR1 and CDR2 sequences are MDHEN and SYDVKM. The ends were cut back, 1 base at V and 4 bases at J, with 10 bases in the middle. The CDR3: CASSLSWQAYGYTF. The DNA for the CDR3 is TGTGCCAGCAGTTTATCATGGCAGGCCTATGGCTACACCTTC.

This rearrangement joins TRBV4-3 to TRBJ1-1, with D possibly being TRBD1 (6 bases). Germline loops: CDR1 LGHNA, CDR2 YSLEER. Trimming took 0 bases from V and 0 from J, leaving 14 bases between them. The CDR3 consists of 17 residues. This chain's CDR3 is CASSQEGAGAMNTEAFF. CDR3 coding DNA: TGCGCCAGCAGCCAAGAAGGCGCGGGGGCGATGAACACTGAAGCTTTCTTT.

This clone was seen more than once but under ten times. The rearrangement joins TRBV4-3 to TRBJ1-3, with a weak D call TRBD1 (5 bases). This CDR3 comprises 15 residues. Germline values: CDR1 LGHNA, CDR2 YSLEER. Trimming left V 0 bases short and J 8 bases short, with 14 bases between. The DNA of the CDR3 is TGCGCCAGCAGCCAAGATCGAACAGGTGGGGACACCATATATTTT. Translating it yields CASSQDRTGGDTIYF.

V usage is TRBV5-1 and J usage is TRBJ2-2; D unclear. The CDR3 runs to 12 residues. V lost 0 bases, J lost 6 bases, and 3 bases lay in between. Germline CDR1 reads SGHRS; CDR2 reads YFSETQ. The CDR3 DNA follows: TGCGCCAGCAGCTTGGCCTCCGGGGAGCTGTTTTTT. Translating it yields CASSLASGELFF.

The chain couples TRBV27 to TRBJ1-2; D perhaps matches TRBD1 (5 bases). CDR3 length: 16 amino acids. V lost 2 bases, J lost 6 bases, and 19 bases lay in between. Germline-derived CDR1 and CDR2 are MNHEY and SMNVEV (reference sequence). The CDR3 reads CASSLGFSGGGDGYTF. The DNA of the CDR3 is TGTGCCAGCAGTTTAGGGTTTAGTGGAGGAGGGGATGGCTACACCTTC.

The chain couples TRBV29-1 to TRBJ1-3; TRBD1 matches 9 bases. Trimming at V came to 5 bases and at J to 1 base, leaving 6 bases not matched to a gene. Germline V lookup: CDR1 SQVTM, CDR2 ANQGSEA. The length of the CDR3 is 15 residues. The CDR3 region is CSVYAQGASGNTIYF. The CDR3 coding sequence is TGCAGCGTTTACGCACAGGGGGCGTCTGGAAACACCATATATTTT.

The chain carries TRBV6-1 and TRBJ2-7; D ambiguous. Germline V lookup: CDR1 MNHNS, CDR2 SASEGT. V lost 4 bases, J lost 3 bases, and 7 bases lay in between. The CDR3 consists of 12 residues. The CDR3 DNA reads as TGTGCCAGCAGTGTAGTACTCTACGAGCAGTACTTC. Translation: CASSVVLYEQYF.

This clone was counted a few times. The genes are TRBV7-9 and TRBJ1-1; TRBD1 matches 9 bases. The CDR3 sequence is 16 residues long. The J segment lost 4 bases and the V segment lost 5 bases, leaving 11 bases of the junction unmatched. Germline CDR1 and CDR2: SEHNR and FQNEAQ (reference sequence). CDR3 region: CASSHTGTGKGTEAFF. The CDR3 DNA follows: TGTGCCAGCAGCCATACCGGGACAGGGAAGGGCACTGAAGCTTTCTTT.

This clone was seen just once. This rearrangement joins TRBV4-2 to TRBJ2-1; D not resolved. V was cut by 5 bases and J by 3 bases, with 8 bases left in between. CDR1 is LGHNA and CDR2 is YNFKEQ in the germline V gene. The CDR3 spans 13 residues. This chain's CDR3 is CASSASNYNEQFF. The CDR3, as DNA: TGTGCCAGCAGCGCTAGTAACTACAATGAGCAGTTCTTC.

In nucleotides, the CDR3 is TGTGCCAGCAGCTTCGGGGGAGGCACTGAAGCTTTCTTT. This sequence encodes CASSFGGGTEAFF. J is TRBJ1-1 and V is TRBV7-9, with a weak D call TRBD1 (5 bases). CDR1 and CDR2 (germline): SEHNR, FQNEAQ (reference sequence). The CDR3 is 13 amino acids. V lost 3 bases and J 4 bases, leaving 9 bases between the germline ends.